This entry lists 14 T cell receptor beta chains sequenced from one sample in a study of shared clonotypes between healthy human individuals. Generated by immunoSEQ multiplex PCR, the TCRdb table keeps only in-frame clones and is missing some. The sample shows some 2.4 million clones, 80% to 95% of them seen only once. The sequenced material came from naive CD4+ T cells from PBMCs. Subset: CD45RA+ positively selected. These receptor sequences come from a man aged 18 to 30 in good health. Some clones in this sample may be carry-over from other donors' samples.

The chain links TRBV28 to TRBJ1-2; D is possibly TRBD1 (5 bases). CDR1 and CDR2 from the germline V gene are MDHEN and SYDVKM. V lost 5 bases and J 2 bases, leaving 15 bases between the germline ends. This CDR3 has 15 amino acids. This chain's CDR3 is CASSPDRISNYGYTF. The CDR3 region has the DNA TGTGCCAGCAGTCCCGACAGAATTTCGAACTATGGCTACACCTTC.

Concerning this clone: Other DNA sequences in the sample encode the same CDR3. The rearrangement links TRBV18 to TRBJ1-2, with a tentative D call TRBD1 (5 bases). Trimming cost V 3 bases and J 3 bases, with 8 bases left between them. The CDR3 extends over 13 amino acids. Per the germline V gene, CDR1 is KGHSH and CDR2 is LQKENI. The DNA of the CDR3 is TGTGCCAGCTCACCCGGGACCGACTATGGCTACACCTTC. This codes for CASSPGTDYGYTF.

The chain recombines TRBV28 with TRBJ1-3; unclear D gene. The germline gives CDR1 MDHEN, CDR2 SYDVKM. V lost 4 bases, J lost 3 bases, and 16 bases lay in between. The CDR3 is made up of 16 amino acids. The CDR3 loop reads CASSSRGLAVGNTIYF. DNA for the CDR3: TGTGCCAGCAGTTCCCGAGGCTTGGCAGTTGGAAACACCATATATTTT. Combining the CDR3 with reference TRBV28 and TRBJ1-3 gives the whole variable domain DVKVTQSSRYLVKRTGEKVFLECVQDMDHENMFWYRQDPGLGLRLIYFSYDVKMKEKGDIPEGYSVSREKKERFSLILESASTNQTSMYLCASSSRGLAVGNTIYFGEGSWLTVV.

This sequence joins TRBV28 and TRBJ2-1; D call uncertain. V was cut by 11 bases and J by 8 bases, with 13 bases left in between. Germline lookup yields CDR1 MDHEN and CDR2 SYDVKM. The CDR3 covers 11 residues. DNA of the CDR3: TGTGCCGGCGGAGCCGGGCATGAGCAGTTCTTC. Its translation: CAGGAGHEQFF. Based on the CDR3 plus reference TRBV28 and TRBJ2-1, the full variable domain is DVKVTQSSRYLVKRTGEKVFLECVQDMDHENMFWYRQDPGLGLRLIYFSYDVKMKEKGDIPEGYSVSREKKERFSLILESASTNQTSMYLCAGGAGHEQFFGPGTRLTVL.

The V call is TRBV9, the J call TRBJ1-1, with TRBD1 matching 8 bases. The CDR3 totals 15 residues. In germline, CDR1 is SGDLS, CDR2 YYNGEE. V trimming: 3 bases; J trimming: 2 bases; junction bases outside the gene matches: 6. This CDR3 reads CASSADRGYNTEAFF. Here the CDR3 DNA reads TGTGCCAGCAGCGCCGACAGGGGTTACAACACTGAAGCTTTCTTT.

This chain uses TRBV4-1 with TRBJ2-3, with D hard to call. Trimming took off 2 bases at V and 4 bases at J, with 7 bases between the two ends. This CDR3 is 13 amino acids long. Germline CDR1 is MGHRA and CDR2 is YSYEKL. The CDR3 loop reads CASSQPWADTQYF. The CDR3 region has the DNA TGCGCCAGCAGCCAACCTTGGGCAGATACGCAGTATTTT.

The chain is built from TRBV11-2 and TRBJ2-1; D is unresolved. This CDR3 contains 16 residues. V was trimmed by 1 base and J by 8 bases, leaving 18 bases between them. CDR1 and CDR2 (germline): SGHAT, FQNNGV. CDR3 amino acids: CASSLGGVEPEDEQFF. CDR3 bases: TGTGCCAGCAGCTTAGGTGGGGTTGAACCGGAAGATGAGCAGTTCTTC.

This chain links TRBV28 with TRBJ2-3; 10 positions match TRBD2. The CDR3 spans 16 residues. Germline lookup yields CDR1 MDHEN and CDR2 SYDVKM. V gave up 3 bases and J gave up 3 bases; unmatched junction bases: 6. CDR3 protein: CASSFSASGRTDTQYF. The CDR3, as DNA: TGTGCCAGCAGTTTTTCGGCTAGCGGGAGAACAGATACGCAGTATTTT.

The chain employs TRBV6-1 and TRBJ2-1, with a weak D call TRBD2 (5 bases). CDR1 is MNHNS and CDR2 is SASEGT in the germline V gene. This CDR3 spans 12 amino acids. The V end was cut by 5 bases, the J end by 6 bases, with 8 bases between. The CDR3 DNA reads TGTGCCAGCAGTCCCACTAGCAATGAGCAGTTCTTC. Protein sequence: CASSPTSNEQFF.

The gene calls are TRBV19 and TRBJ2-3; tentatively, D is TRBD1 (6 bases). Germline V lookup: CDR1 LNHDA, CDR2 SQIVND (reference sequence). Deletions cut 4 bases from V and 5 bases from J, with 16 bases between. This CDR3 has 15 residues. The CDR3 DNA reads as TGTGCCAGTAGTAAGGGGCAGGGGTTTAAAGATACGCAGTATTTT. Protein: CASSKGQGFKDTQYF.

This chain uses TRBV6-5 with TRBJ1-2; D ambiguous. Per the germline V gene, CDR1 is MNHEY and CDR2 is SVGAGI. This CDR3 spans 13 amino acids. V was trimmed by 11 bases and J by 11 bases, leaving 24 bases between them. Written as DNA, the CDR3 is TGTGCCGCGGGCAGACCTTTCGGAAACAGTTACACCTTC. It translates to CAAGRPFGNSYTF.

This sequence joins TRBV20-1 and TRBJ1-1, with D perhaps TRBD1 (6 bases). V shed 3 bases and J shed 13 bases, with 15 bases lying between them. CDR1 is DFQATT and CDR2 is SNEGSKA in the germline V gene (reference sequence). The CDR3 has 11 residues. The CDR3 sequence: CSASFWGAVFF. CDR3 nucleotides: TGCAGTGCTAGTTTTTGGGGGGCTGTTTTCTTT.

The chain joins TRBV27 to TRBJ2-7; TRBD1 might be the D (6 bases). CDR3 size: 14 residues. With 4 bases removed from V and 3 bases from J, the gap between germline ends came to 13 bases. Germline V lookup: CDR1 MNHEY, CDR2 SMNVEV (reference sequence). In nucleotides, the CDR3 is TGTGCCAGCAGTTCTCCCGCCAGGGGCTACGAGCAGTACTTC. Translation: CASSSPARGYEQYF.

The V gene is TRBV7-9, the J gene TRBJ2-7, with D uncertain. The CDR3 totals 13 residues. Germline lookup yields CDR1 SEHNR and CDR2 FQNEAQ (reference sequence). Between the trimmed V and J ends, which lost 5 bases and 5 bases, there was a span of 13 bases. The CDR3 nucleotides are TGTGCCAGCAGCCGGGCCCCACCCCACGAGCAGTACTTC. This translates into CASSRAPPHEQYF. Full variable domain (missing parts from reference TRBV7-9 and TRBJ2-7): DTGVSQNPRHKITKRGQNVTFRCDPISEHNRLYWYRQTLGQGPEFLTYFQNEAQLEKSRLLSDRFSAERPKGSFSTLEIQRTEQGDSAMYLCASSRAPPHEQYFGPGTRLTVT.